This T cell receptor beta chain was profiled in a study of siplizumab effects on memory and regulatory T cells. Using immunoSEQ multiplex PCR, the repertoire was profiled, and TCRdb retains in-frame clones only, with some absent. The repertoire holds 55,000 to 70,000 clones, with approximately 95% as singletons. Overall study findings and caveats: Memory cells seemed less diverse than naive T cells, which seemed major alloresponse contributors. Poor capture below about 10^-5 frequency left most alloreactive clones unmapped to unstimulated subsets.

Points on this clone: What it recognizes is unknown.

The receptor comes from a human donor in good health. What was sequenced was CD8+ T cells sorted from blood.

CDR3 loop: CASHRGTGGSYEQYF. CDR3 DNA sequence: TGTGCCAGCCATCGGGGGACAGGGGGTTCCTACGAGCAGTACTTC. This chain uses TRBV7-8 with TRBJ2-7; TRBD1 matches at 11 bases. This CDR3 spans 15 amino acids. V shed 8 bases and J 1 base; nucleotides not matched to a gene: 7. The germline V gene has CDR1 SGHVS and CDR2 FQNEAQ. Full variable domain (missing parts from reference TRBV7-8 and TRBJ2-7): GAGVSQSPRYKVAKRGQDVALRCDPISGHVSLFWYQQALGQGPEFLTYFQNEAQLDKSGLPSDRFFAERPEGSVSTLKIQRTQQEDSAVYLCASHRGTGGSYEQYFGPGTRLTVT.